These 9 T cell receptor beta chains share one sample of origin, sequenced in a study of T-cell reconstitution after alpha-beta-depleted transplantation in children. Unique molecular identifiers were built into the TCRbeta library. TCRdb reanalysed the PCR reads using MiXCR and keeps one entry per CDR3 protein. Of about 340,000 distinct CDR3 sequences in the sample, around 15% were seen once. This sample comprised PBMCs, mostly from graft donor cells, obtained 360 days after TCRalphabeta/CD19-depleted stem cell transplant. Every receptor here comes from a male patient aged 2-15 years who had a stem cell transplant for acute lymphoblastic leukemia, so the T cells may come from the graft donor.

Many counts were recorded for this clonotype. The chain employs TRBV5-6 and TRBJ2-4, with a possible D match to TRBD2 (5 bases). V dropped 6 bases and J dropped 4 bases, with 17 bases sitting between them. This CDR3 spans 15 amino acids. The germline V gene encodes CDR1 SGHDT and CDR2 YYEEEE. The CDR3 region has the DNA TGTGCCAGCACCCTACCTCCGAGGGAGAAAAACATTCAGTACTTC. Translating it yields CASTLPPREKNIQYF. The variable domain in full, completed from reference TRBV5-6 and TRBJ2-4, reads DAGVTQSPTHLIKTRGQQVTLRCSPKSGHDTVSWYQQALGQGPQFIFQYYEEEERQRGNFPDRFSGHQFPNYSSELNVNALLLGDSALYLCASTLPPREKNIQYFGAGTRLSVL.

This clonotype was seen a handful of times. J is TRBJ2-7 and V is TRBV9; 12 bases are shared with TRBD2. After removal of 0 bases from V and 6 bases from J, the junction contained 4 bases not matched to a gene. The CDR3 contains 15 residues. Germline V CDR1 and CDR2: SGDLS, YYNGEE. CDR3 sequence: CASSVGLAGVSEQYF. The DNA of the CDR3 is TGTGCCAGCAGCGTAGGACTAGCGGGAGTATCCGAGCAGTACTTC.

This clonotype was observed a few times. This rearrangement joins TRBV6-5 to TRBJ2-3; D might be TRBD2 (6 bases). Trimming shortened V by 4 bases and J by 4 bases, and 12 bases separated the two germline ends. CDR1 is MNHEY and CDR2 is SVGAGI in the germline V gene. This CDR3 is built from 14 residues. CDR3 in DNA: TGTGCCAGCAGTTCGGGACTCTGGGCAGATACGCAGTATTTT. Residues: CASSSGLWADTQYF.

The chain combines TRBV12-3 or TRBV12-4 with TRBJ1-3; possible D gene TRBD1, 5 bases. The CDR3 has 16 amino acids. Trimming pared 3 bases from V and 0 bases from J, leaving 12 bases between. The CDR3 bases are TGTGCCAGCAGTTTTTTTGTACAGGTCTCTGGAAACACCATATATTTT. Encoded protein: CASSFFVQVSGNTIYF.

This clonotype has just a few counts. CDR3 protein: CASSIGLEETQYF. The CDR3 region has the DNA TGTGCCAGTAGTATAGGACTCGAAGAGACCCAGTACTTC. This chain uses TRBV19 with TRBJ2-5; no clear D. Trimming left V 1 base short and J 3 bases short, with 6 bases between. Germline V gene data show CDR1 as LNHDA and CDR2 as SQIVND (reference sequence). The CDR3 contains 13 residues.

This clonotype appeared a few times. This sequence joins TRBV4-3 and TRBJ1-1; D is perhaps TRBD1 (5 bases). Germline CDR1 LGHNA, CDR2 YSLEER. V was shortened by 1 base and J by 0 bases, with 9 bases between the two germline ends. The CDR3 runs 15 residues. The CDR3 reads CASSQVEGLNTEAFF. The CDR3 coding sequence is TGCGCCAGCAGCCAAGTGGAGGGGCTGAACACTGAAGCTTTCTTT.

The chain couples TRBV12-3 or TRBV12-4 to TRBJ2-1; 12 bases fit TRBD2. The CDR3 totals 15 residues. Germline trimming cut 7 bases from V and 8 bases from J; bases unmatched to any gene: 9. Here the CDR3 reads CASNHLAGGPDEQFF. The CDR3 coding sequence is TGTGCCAGCAACCACCTAGCGGGAGGGCCTGATGAGCAGTTCTTC.

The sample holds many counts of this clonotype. The CDR3 reads CASSLQGVEQYF. The CDR3 DNA follows: TGCGCCAGCAGCCTCCAGGGGGTCGAGCAGTACTTC. This rearrangement joins TRBV5-1 to TRBJ2-7; 7 bases match TRBD1. Germline values: CDR1 SGHRS, CDR2 YFSETQ. The CDR3 totals 12 residues. V dropped 4 bases and J dropped 6; count of bases not matched to a gene: 4. The full variable domain, in which reference TRBV5-1 and TRBJ2-7 provide the parts outside the CDR3, is KAGVTQTPRYLIKTRGQQVTLSCSPISGHRSVSWYQQTPGQGLQFLFEYFSETQRNKGNFPGRFSGRQFSNSRSEMNVSTLELGDSALYLCASSLQGVEQYFGPGTRLTVT.

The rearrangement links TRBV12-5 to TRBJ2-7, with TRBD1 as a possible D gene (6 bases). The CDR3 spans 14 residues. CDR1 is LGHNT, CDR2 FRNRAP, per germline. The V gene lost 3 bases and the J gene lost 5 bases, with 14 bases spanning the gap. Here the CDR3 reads CASGFGSGQNEQYF. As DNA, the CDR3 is TGTGCTAGTGGTTTTGGTTCCGGACAGAACGAGCAGTACTTC.